This entry lists 5 T cell receptor beta chains sequenced from one sample in a study of blood T cell repertoires in COVID-19 (dated by TCRdb to 2020 to 2022). Libraries were constructed by the immunoSEQ multiplex PCR assay. Drawn from immuneACCESS, this table holds only the in-frame rearrangements with V and J called that TCRdb kept. Clones are partly lost; checked studies trace under half to an unresolved V gene and leave the rest unexplained. For this sample there are around 40,000 clones; roughly 85% appear just once. The ten largest clones take up 8.5% to 10% of the sample. Sequenced sample: peripheral blood. The receptors stem from a human donor in a cohort sampled during active COVID-19.

The count of this clone is one. The CDR3 region is CASAQGTGGYTF. The CDR3 DNA reads as TGTGCCAGCGCCCAAGGAACGGGTGGCTACACCTTC. This chain connects TRBV18 to TRBJ1-2, with D hard to call. This CDR3 comprises 12 residues. The V end was cut by 8 bases, the J end by 7 bases, with 14 bases between. Germline V gene sequence: CDR1 KGHSH, CDR2 LQKENI.

The chain uses TRBV2 and TRBJ2-7; TRBD2 is a possible D gene (5 bases). Per germline, CDR1 SNHLY and CDR2 FYNNEI. The CDR3 runs to 13 residues. V was shortened by 7 bases and J by 2 bases, with 12 bases between the two germline ends. As DNA, the CDR3 is TGTGCCAGCACCTTCGGGGTTACCTACGAGCAGTACTTC. Translated, it gives CASTFGVTYEQYF.

J is TRBJ2-5 and V is TRBV5-6; 8 nucleotides agree with TRBD2. CDR3 size: 15 residues. Germline CDR1 and CDR2: SGHDT and YYEEEE. J gave up 5 bases and V 0 bases, and 6 bases lay outside the gene matches. The CDR3, as DNA: TGTGCCAGCAGCTTGGCTAGGACTAGCTTCGAGACCCAGTACTTC. It yields the protein CASSLARTSFETQYF.

J is TRBJ1-6 and V is TRBV18; TRBD1 matches at 7 bases. The CDR3 contains 15 residues. Germline loops: CDR1 KGHSH, CDR2 LQKENI. V lost 6 bases and J lost 7; bases outside the gene matches: 9. The CDR3 DNA sequence: TGTGCCAGCTCCCCCGTAACAGGGGAAAATTCACCCCTCCACTTT. Encoded protein: CASSPVTGENSPLHF.

The gene calls are TRBV19 and TRBJ2-1; 10 nucleotides align to TRBD2. Germline V gene sequence: CDR1 LNHDA, CDR2 SQIVND (reference sequence). CDR3 length equals 14 residues. V shed 11 bases and J 3 bases; nucleotides not matched to a gene: 7. The chain's CDR3 is CAAGASGSYNEQFF. For the CDR3, the DNA is TGTGCCGCTGGAGCTAGCGGGAGCTACAATGAGCAGTTCTTC. Drawing the rest from reference TRBV19 and TRBJ2-1, the complete variable domain is DGGITQSPKYLFRKEGQNVTLSCEQNLNHDAMYWYRQDPGQGLRLIYYSQIVNDFQKGDIAEGYSVSREKKESFPLTVTSAQKNPTAFYLCAAGASGSYNEQFFGPGTRLTVL.